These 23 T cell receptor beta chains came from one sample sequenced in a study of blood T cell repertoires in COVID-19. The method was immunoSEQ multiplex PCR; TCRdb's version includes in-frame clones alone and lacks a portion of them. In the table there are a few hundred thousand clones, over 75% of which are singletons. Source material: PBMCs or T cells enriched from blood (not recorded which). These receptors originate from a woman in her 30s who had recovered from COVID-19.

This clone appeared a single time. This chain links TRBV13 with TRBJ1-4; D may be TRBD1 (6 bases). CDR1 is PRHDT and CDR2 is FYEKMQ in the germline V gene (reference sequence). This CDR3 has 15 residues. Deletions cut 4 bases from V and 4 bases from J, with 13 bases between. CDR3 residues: CASSSAGAGNEKLFF. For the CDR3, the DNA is TGTGCCAGCAGCTCCGCGGGGGCGGGTAATGAAAAACTGTTTTTT. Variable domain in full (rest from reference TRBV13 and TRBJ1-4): AAGVIQSPRHLIKEKRETATLKCYPIPRHDTVYWYQQGPGQDPQFLISFYEKMQSDKGSIPDRFSAQQFSDYHSELNMSSLELGDSALYFCASSSAGAGNEKLFFGSGTQLSVL.

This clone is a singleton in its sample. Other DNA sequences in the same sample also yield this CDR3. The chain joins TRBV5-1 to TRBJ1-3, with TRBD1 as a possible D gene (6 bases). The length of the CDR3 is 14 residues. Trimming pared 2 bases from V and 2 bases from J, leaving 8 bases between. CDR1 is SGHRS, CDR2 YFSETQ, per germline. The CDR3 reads CASSLQGTGNTIYF. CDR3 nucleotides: TGCGCCAGCAGCTTACAGGGTACTGGAAACACCATATATTTT.

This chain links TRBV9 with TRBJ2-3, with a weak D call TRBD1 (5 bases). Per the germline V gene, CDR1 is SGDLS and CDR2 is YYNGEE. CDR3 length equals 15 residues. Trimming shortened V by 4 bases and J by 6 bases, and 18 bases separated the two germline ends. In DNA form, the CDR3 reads TGTGCCAGCAGCAAAACAGGCGAGAGTTACGATACGCAGTATTTT. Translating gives CASSKTGESYDTQYF. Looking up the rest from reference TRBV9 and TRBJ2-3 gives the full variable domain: DSGVTQTPKHLITATGQRVTLRCSPRSGDLSVYWYQQSLDQGLQFLIQYYNGEERAKGNILERFSAQQFPDLHSELNLSSLELGDSALYFCASSKTGESYDTQYFGPGTRLTVL.

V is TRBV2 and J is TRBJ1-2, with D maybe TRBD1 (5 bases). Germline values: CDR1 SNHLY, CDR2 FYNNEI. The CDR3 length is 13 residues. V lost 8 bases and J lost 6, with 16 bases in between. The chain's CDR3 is CASLDPKGNGYTF. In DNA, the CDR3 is TGTGCCAGCCTCGATCCTAAGGGGAATGGCTACACCTTC.

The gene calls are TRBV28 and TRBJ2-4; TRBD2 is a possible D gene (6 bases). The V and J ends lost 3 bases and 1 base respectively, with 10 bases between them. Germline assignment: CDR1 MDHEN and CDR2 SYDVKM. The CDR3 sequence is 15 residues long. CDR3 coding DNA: TGTGCCAGCAGTTTCGCAGGGAGGGCCAAAAACATTCAGTACTTC. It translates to CASSFAGRAKNIQYF.

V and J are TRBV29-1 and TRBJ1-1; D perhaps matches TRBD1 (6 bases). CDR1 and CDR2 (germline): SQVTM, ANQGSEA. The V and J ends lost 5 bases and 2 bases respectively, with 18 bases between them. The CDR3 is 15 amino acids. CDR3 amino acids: CSVRPPGGSNTEAFF. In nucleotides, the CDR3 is TGCAGCGTTAGGCCACCTGGGGGCAGTAACACTGAAGCTTTCTTT.

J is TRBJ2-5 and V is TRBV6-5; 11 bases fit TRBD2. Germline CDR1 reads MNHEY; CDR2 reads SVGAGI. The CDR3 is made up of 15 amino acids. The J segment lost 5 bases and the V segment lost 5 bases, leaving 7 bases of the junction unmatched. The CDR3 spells CASSPTSGIGETQYF. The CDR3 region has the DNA TGTGCCAGCAGTCCGACTAGCGGGATCGGGGAGACCCAGTACTTC.

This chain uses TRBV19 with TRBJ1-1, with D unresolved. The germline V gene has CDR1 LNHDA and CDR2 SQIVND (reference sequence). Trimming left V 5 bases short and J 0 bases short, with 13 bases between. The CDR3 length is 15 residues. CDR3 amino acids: CASSSSTTMNTEAFF. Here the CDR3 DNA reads TGTGCCAGTAGTTCCTCGACAACGATGAACACTGAAGCTTTCTTT.

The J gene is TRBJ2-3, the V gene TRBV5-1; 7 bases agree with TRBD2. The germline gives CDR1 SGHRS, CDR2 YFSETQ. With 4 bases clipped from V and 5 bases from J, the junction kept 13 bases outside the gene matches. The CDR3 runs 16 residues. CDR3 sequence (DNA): TGCGCCAGCAGCCTCGGGGTGGCTAGCGGAGAAGATACGCAGTATTTT. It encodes CASSLGVASGEDTQYF.

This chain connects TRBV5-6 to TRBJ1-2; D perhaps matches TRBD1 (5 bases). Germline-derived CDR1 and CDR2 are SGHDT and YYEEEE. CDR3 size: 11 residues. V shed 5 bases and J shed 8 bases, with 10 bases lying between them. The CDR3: CASRTWGGYTF. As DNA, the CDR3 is TGTGCCAGCAGGACTTGGGGCGGCTACACCTTC.

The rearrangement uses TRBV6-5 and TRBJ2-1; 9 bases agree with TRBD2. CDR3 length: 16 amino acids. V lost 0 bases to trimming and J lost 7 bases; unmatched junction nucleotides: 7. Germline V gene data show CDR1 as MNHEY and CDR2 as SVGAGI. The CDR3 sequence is CASSYSPAGGRNEQFF. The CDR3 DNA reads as TGTGCCAGCAGTTACTCCCCAGCGGGAGGTCGGAATGAGCAGTTCTTC.

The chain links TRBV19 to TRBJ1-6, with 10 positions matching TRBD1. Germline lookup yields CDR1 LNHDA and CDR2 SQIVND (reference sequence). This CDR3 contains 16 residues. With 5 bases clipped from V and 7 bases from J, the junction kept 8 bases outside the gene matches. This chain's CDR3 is CASSSLDRGENSPLHF. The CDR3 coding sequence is TGTGCCAGTAGTTCCTTGGACAGGGGGGAAAATTCACCCCTCCACTTT.

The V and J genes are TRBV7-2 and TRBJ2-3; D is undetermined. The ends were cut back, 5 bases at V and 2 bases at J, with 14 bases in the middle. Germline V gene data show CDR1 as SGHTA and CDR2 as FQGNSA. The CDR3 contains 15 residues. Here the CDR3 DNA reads TGTGCCAGCAGCCCCCGACTGCGGAACACAGATACGCAGTATTTT. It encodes CASSPRLRNTDTQYF.

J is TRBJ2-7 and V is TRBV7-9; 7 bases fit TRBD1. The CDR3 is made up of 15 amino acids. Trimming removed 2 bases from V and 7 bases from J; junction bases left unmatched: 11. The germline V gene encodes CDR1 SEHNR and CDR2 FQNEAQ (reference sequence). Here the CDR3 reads CASSLTGDRREEQYF. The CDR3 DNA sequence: TGTGCCAGCAGCTTAACCGGGGACAGAAGAGAGGAGCAGTACTTC.

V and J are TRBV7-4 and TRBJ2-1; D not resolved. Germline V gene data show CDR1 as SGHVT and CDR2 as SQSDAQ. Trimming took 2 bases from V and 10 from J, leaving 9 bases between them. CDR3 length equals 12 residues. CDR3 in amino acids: CASSLYRVEQFF. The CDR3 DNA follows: TGTGCCAGCAGCTTATACCGAGTCGAGCAGTTCTTC.

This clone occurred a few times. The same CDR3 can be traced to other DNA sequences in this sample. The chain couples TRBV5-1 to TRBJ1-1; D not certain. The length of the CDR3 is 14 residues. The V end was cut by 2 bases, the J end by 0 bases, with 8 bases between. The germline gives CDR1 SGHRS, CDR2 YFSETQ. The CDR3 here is CASSLSRLNTEAFF. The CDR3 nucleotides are TGCGCCAGCAGCTTAAGCAGGCTGAACACTGAAGCTTTCTTT. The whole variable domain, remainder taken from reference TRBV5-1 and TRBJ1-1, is KAGVTQTPRYLIKTRGQQVTLSCSPISGHRSVSWYQQTPGQGLQFLFEYFSETQRNKGNFPGRFSGRQFSNSRSEMNVSTLELGDSALYLCASSLSRLNTEAFFGQGTRLTVV.

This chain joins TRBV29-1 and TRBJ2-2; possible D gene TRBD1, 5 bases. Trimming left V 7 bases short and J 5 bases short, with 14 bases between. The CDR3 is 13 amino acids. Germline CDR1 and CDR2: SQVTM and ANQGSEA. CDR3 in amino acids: CSAKPSGTGELFF. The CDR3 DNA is TGCAGCGCCAAACCTTCAGGGACCGGGGAGCTGTTTTTT.

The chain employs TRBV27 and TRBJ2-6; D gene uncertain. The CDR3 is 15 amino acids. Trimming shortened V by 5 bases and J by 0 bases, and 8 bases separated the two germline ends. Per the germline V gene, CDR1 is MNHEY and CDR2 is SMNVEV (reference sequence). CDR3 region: CASSVGISGANVLTF. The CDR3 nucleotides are TGTGCCAGCAGTGTCGGTATCTCTGGGGCCAACGTCCTGACTTTC. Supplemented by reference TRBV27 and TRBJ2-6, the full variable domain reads EAQVTQNPRYLITVTGKKLTVTCSQNMNHEYMSWYRQDPGLGLRQIYYSMNVEVTDKGDVPEGYKVSRKEKRNFPLILESPSPNQTSLYFCASSVGISGANVLTFGAGSRLTVL.

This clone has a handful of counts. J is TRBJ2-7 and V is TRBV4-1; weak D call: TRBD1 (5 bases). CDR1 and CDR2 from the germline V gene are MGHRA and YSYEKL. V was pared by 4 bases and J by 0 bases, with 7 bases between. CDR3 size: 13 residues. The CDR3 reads CASSLRGSYEQYF. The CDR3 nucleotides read TGCGCCAGCAGCCTTAGGGGCTCCTACGAGCAGTACTTC.

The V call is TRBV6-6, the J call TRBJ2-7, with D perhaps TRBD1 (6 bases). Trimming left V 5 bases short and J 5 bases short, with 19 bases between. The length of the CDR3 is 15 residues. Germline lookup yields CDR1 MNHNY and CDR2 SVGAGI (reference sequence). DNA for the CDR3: TGTGCCAGCAGTGGCCTTGTACAGGGTAGCGACGAGCAGTACTTC. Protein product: CASSGLVQGSDEQYF.

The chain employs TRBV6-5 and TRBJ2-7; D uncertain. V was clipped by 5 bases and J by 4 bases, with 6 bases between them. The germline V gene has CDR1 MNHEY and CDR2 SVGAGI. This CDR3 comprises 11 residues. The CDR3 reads CASSHKYEQYF. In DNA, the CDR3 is TGTGCCAGCAGTCACAAATACGAGCAGTACTTC.

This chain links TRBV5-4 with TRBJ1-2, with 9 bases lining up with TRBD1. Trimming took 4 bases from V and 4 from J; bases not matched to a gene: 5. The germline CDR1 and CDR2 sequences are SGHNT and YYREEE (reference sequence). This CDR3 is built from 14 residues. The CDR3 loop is CASSAGQGPYGYTF. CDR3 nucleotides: TGTGCCAGCAGCGCGGGACAGGGTCCCTATGGCTACACCTTC.

The CDR3 spells CASSASTSGRNGELFF. The CDR3 DNA sequence: TGTGCCAGCAGTGCCTCGACTAGCGGGAGGAACGGGGAGCTGTTTTTT. The V call is TRBV28, the J call TRBJ2-2; 13 bases are shared with TRBD2. Germline V gene sequence: CDR1 MDHEN, CDR2 SYDVKM. With V trimmed by 5 bases and J by 7 bases, 7 bases remained unmatched. The CDR3 consists of 16 residues.